This T cell receptor (beta chain) was recorded in a study of blood T cell repertoires in COVID-19. Sequencing used immunoSEQ multiplex PCR; TCRdb keeps in-frame clones, though not all of them. The sample consists of over 300,000 clones, around 91% of them appearing once. This CDR3 region has 13 residues. Trimming left V 0 bases short and J 6 bases short, with 5 bases between. Germline CDR1 and CDR2: LGHNA and YSLEER. The sample taken for sequencing was peripheral blood. V usage is TRBV4-3 and J usage is TRBJ2-2; D is uncertain. The TCR comes from a man between 18 and 29 years old with active or convalescent COVID-19. CDR3 loop: CASSQDPPGELFF. For the CDR3, the DNA is TGCGCCAGCAGCCAAGACCCTCCCGGGGAGCTGTTTTTT.